The T cell receptor (beta chain) under discussion was sequenced for a study of blood T cell repertoires in COVID-19. Study summary: Sources were T cells, B-cell-depleted T cells, or PBMCs; the material itself was cDNA or gDNA.

The protocol was immunoSEQ multiplex PCR, while the TCRdb copy is restricted to in-frame clones and leaves out a portion. The table has roughly 150,000 clones, over 75% seen once. This CDR3 region has 15 residues. J gave up 4 bases and V 5 bases, and 6 bases lay outside the gene matches. Per germline, CDR1 SGHTA and CDR2 FQGNSA. V and J are TRBV7-2 and TRBJ2-7; 12 bases are a match to TRBD2. The sequence was collected from a man between 65 and 79 years old who had recovered from COVID-19. The sample consisted of peripheral blood. The CDR3 here is CASSPSGRGNYEQYF. The CDR3 coding sequence is TGTGCCAGCAGCCCTAGCGGGAGGGGAAATTACGAGCAGTACTTC.